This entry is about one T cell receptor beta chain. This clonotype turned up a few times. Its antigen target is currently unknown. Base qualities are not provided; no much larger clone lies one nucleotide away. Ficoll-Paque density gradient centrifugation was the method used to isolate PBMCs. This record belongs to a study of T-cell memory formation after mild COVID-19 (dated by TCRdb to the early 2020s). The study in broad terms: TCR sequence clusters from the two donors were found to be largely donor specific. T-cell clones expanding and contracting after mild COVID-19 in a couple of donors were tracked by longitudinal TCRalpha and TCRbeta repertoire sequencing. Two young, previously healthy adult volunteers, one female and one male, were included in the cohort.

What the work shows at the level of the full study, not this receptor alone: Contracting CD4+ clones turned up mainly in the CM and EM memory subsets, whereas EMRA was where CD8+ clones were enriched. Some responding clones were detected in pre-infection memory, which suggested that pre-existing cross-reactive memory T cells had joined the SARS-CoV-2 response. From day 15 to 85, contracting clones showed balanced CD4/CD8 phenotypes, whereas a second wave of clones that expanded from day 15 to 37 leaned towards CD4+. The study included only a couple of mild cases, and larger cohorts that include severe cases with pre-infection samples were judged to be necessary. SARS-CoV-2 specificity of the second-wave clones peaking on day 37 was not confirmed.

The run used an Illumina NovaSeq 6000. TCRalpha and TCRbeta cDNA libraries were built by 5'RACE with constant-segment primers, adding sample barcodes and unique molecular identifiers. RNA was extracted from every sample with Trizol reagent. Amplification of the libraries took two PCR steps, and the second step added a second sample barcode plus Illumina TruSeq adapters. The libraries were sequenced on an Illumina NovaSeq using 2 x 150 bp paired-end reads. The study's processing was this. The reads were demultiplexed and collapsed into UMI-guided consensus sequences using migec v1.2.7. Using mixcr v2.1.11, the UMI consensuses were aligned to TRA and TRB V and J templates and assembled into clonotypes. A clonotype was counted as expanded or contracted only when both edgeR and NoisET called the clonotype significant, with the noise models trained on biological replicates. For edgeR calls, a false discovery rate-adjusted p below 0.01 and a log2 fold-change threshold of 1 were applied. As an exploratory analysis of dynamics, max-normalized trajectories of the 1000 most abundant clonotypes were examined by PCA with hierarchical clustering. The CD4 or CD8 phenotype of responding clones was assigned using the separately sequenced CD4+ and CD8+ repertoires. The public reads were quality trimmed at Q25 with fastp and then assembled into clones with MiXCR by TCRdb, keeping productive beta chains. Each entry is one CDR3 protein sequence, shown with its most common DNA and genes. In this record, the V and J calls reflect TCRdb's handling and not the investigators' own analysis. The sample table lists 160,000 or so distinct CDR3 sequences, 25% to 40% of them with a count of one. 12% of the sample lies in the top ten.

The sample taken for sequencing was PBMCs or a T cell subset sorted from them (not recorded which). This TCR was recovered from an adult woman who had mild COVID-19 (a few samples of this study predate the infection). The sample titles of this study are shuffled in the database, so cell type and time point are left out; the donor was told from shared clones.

The CDR3 region has the sequence CATSDFRDGYTF. The DNA sequence is TGTGCCACCAGTGATTTTAGGGACGGCTACACCTTC. This chain is built from TRBV24-1 and TRBJ1-2; TRBD1 is a possible D gene, resting on 5 matching bases. Including the terminal cysteine and phenylalanine, the CDR3 comprises 12 residues. Only the CDR3 part of the read is kept: 36 bases, read in frame from the first base. The germline V gene supplies CDR1 KGHDR and CDR2 SFDVKD. V drops 1 base and J drops 8 bases, leaving 7 bases in between.